The rows below give T cell receptor beta chains drawn from one sample of a study of T cells after posttransplantation cyclophosphamide. Measured with immunoSEQ multiplex PCR; TCRdb has only the in-frame clones, and not every one. The sample offers roughly 13,000 clones and no singletons, the top ten holding 20% to 25%. The starting material was PBMCs, obtained approximately 1,100 days after allogeneic stem cell transplant with posttransplant cyclophosphamide. These TCRs come from a female patient in her forties who received an allogeneic stem cell transplant from a related donor, was CMV-positive, and had no GVHD. Some of the T cells might come from the graft donor. The CDR3 runs from the conserved cysteine through the conserved F or W. Each record gives: V gene, D gene, J gene, clone size, CDR3 protein, CDR3 DNA. The D gene is left open where the match is weak. Clone size appears in some rows only: once, few, many, or a class for an expanded clone.

TRBV4-1	.	TRBJ1-1	many	CASSQEGTPNTEAFF	TGCGCCAGCAGCCAAGAGGGCACTCCCAACACTGAAGCTTTCTTT
TRBV4-2	TRBD1	TRBJ1-6	many	CASSTGTGNSPLHF	TGTGCCAGCAGCACCGGGACAGGGAATTCACCCCTCCACTTT
TRBV4-1	.	TRBJ2-7	many	CASSQVSRDSYEQYF	TGCGCCAGCAGCCAAGTTTCCCGTGACTCGTACGAGCAGTACTTC
TRBV6-1	.	TRBJ1-5	many	CASETVSNQPQHF	TGTGCCAGCGAGACAGTTAGCAATCAGCCCCAGCATTTT
TRBV7-7	.	TRBJ2-5	many	CASSSGATQYF	TGTGCCAGCAGCTCAGGGGCGACCCAGTACTTC
TRBV11-3	TRBD2	TRBJ2-7	.	CASSRGGNYEQYF	TGTGCCAGCAGCCGGGGGGGGAACTACGAGCAGTACTTC
TRBV9	TRBD1	TRBJ2-7	.	CAICIGQGTAYEQYF	TGTGCCATCTGCATCGGACAGGGGACGGCCTACGAGCAGTACTTC
TRBV18	TRBD2	TRBJ2-3	many	CASSLDSLAGSTDTQYF	TGTGCCAGCTCCCTCGATTCACTAGCGGGGTCCACAGATACGCAGTATTTT
TRBV7-2	TRBD2	TRBJ2-7	many	CASSPGAGTSGGYEQYF	TGTGCCAGCAGCCCTGGAGCCGGGACTAGCGGGGGATACGAGCAGTACTTC
TRBV5-1	.	TRBJ1-1	.	CASSPLEGFSEAFF	TGCGCCAGCAGCCCGCTCGAGGGTTTTTCTGAAGCTTTCTTT
TRBV19	.	TRBJ2-7	few	CASSIVGTGHEQYF	TGTGCCAGTAGTATAGTCGGAACAGGGCACGAGCAGTACTTC
TRBV10-3	TRBD1	TRBJ1-2	many	CAISERPGGPLYGYTF	TGTGCCATCAGTGAGAGGCCAGGGGGTCCCCTCTATGGCTACACCTTC
TRBV9	.	TRBJ2-2	medium-sized	CASSTTSTDTGELFF	TGTGCCAGCAGCACCACATCGACAGACACCGGGGAGCTGTTTTTT
TRBV2	.	TRBJ2-1	many	CASSEGAGFGNEQFF	TGTGCCAGCAGTGAAGGGGCGGGGTTCGGGAATGAGCAGTTCTTC
TRBV29-1	.	TRBJ2-5	.	CSVSSGNFHETQYF	TGCAGCGTTAGTTCAGGGAATTTCCATGAGACCCAGTACTTC
TRBV19	TRBD2	TRBJ2-7	many	CASSTISGGSSYEQYF	TGTGCCAGTAGTACCATTAGCGGGGGGAGCTCCTACGAGCAGTACTTC
TRBV4-1	.	TRBJ2-7	.	CASSQDPQGTSYEQYF	TGCGCCAGCAGCCAAGATCCCCAGGGAACCTCCTACGAGCAGTACTTC
TRBV6-1	.	TRBJ1-2	many	CASSEALRGLGYTF	TGTGCCAGCAGTGAAGCGCTTCGGGGTCTTGGCTACACCTTC
TRBV6-1	.	TRBJ2-7	.	CASSEPGYEQYF	TGTGCCAGCAGTGAGCCGGGCTACGAGCAGTACTTC
TRBV29-1	.	TRBJ2-2	.	CSGLYYGELFF	TGCAGCGGTCTCTACTACGGGGAGCTGTTTTTT
TRBV7-2	TRBD1	TRBJ1-5	many	CASSQGQGKNQPQHF	TGTGCCAGCAGCCAAGGACAGGGTAAAAATCAGCCCCAGCATTTT
TRBV28	.	TRBJ2-1	.	CASSPLVGGTYNEQFF	TGTGCCAGCAGCCCCCTGGTCGGCGGGACCTACAATGAGCAGTTCTTC
TRBV7-3	TRBD2	TRBJ2-2	few	CASSLSQGGSGELFF	TGTGCCAGCAGCTTAAGTCAGGGAGGGTCCGGGGAGCTGTTTTTT
TRBV20-1	.	TRBJ2-1	many	CSASREVPFF	TGCAGTGCTAGTAGAGAAGTTCCGTTCTTC
TRBV29-1	TRBD1	TRBJ1-1	few	CSVPTTGASTEAFF	TGCAGCGTACCCACGACAGGGGCTAGCACTGAAGCTTTCTTT
TRBV6-1	TRBD1	TRBJ1-6	many	CASSDRQGNSPLHF	TGTGCCAGCAGTGACAGACAGGGTAATTCACCCCTCCACTTT
TRBV7-9	TRBD1	TRBJ2-7	many	CASSSTSGGYEQYF	TGTGCCAGCAGCTCTACGTCAGGGGGATACGAGCAGTACTTC
TRBV6-1	.	TRBJ1-1	few	CASSSTVNTEAFF	TGTGCCAGCAGTTCGACAGTGAACACTGAAGCTTTCTTT
TRBV5-4	.	TRBJ2-7	many	CASSSPGHEYEQYF	TGTGCCAGCAGCTCCCCGGGACACGAATACGAGCAGTACTTC
TRBV5-6	.	TRBJ1-3	.	CANSLGPNERNTIYF	TGTGCCAACAGCTTGGGCCCTAATGAAAGAAACACCATATATTTT
TRBV30	TRBD1	TRBJ1-1	many	CAWSGPGGFRGMNTEAFF	TGTGCCTGGAGTGGACCAGGGGGCTTTCGGGGCATGAACACTGAAGCTTTCTTT
TRBV11-2	TRBD1	TRBJ1-1	many	CASSPMDRANTEAFF	TGTGCCAGCAGCCCAATGGACAGGGCGAACACTGAAGCTTTCTTT
TRBV18	.	TRBJ1-6	many	CASSDKASYNSPLHF	TGTGCCAGCTCGGACAAGGCCTCCTATAATTCACCCCTCCACTTT
TRBV7-3	.	TRBJ2-5	many	CASSLSPGLQETQYF	TGTGCCAGCAGCTTAAGCCCAGGGCTCCAAGAGACCCAGTACTTC
TRBV2	.	TRBJ2-7	many	CASSGTTSYEQYF	TGTGCCAGCAGTGGGACAACATCCTACGAGCAGTACTTC
TRBV7-8	.	TRBJ1-5	many	CASSYDETAQHF	TGTGCCAGCAGCTACGACGAAACAGCCCAGCATTTT
TRBV2	.	TRBJ2-7	few	CASSARRASYEQYF	TGTGCCAGCAGTGCACGTAGAGCTTCCTACGAGCAGTACTTC
TRBV5-6	TRBD2	TRBJ2-3	many	CASSPGGGPDTQYF	TGTGCCAGCAGCCCCGGGGGGGGACCGGATACGCAGTATTTT
TRBV9	.	TRBJ2-7	few	CASSPSGLPTYEQYF	TGTGCCAGCAGCCCCTCGGGATTACCAACCTACGAGCAGTACTTC
TRBV10-2	.	TRBJ1-2	many	CASSESPGINYGYTF	TGCGCCAGCAGTGAGTCCCCCGGGATTAACTATGGCTACACCTTC
TRBV27	TRBD2	TRBJ2-1	many	CASSYLAGGYNEQFF	TGTGCCAGCAGCTATCTAGCGGGGGGGTACAATGAGCAGTTCTTC
TRBV7-3	TRBD2	TRBJ2-5	many	CASSLSGTRRTETQYF	TGTGCCAGCAGCTTATCCGGGACTAGGAGGACGGAGACCCAGTACTTC
TRBV4-1	.	TRBJ1-6	many	CASSPMEGGSPLHF	TGCGCCAGCAGCCCCATGGAGGGAGGTTCACCCCTCCACTTT
TRBV5-5	TRBD1	TRBJ2-1	many	CASVRDRVYNEQFF	TGTGCCAGCGTGCGGGACAGGGTTTACAATGAGCAGTTCTTC
TRBV27	.	TRBJ2-7	.	CASSSQGYEQYF	TGTGCCAGCAGTTCTCAGGGCTACGAGCAGTACTTC
TRBV7-6	TRBD1	TRBJ2-6	many	CASSPGDRGGGANVLTF	TGTGCCAGCAGCCCCGGGGACAGGGGAGGAGGGGCCAACGTCCTGACTTTC
TRBV13	TRBD2	TRBJ2-2	few	CASSLAAGVATGELFF	TGTGCCAGCAGCTTAGCAGCGGGGGTGGCCACCGGGGAGCTGTTTTTT
TRBV28	.	TRBJ2-7	many	CASSSSGSSYEQYF	TGTGCCAGCAGCTCAAGCGGAAGCTCCTACGAGCAGTACTTC